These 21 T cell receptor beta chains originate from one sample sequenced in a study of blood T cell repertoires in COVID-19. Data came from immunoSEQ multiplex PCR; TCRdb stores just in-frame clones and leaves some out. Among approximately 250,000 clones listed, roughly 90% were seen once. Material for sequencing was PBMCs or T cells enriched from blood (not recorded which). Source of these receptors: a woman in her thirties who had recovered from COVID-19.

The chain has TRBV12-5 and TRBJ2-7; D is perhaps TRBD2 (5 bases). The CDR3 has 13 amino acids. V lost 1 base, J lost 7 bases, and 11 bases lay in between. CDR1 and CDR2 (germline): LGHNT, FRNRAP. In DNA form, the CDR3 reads TGTGCTAGTGGTTTGGGGATCAGCGGAGAGCAGTACTTC. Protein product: CASGLGISGEQYF. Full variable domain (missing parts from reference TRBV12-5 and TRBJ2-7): DARVTQTPRHKVTEMGQEVTMRCQPILGHNTVFWYRQTMMQGLELLAYFRNRAPLDDSGMPKDRFSAEMPDATLATLKIQPSEPRDSAVYFCASGLGISGEQYFGPGTRLTVT.

The CDR3 loop reads CASSTLGSWGEQFF. The DNA of the CDR3 is TGTGCCAGCAGCACCCTCGGGAGTTGGGGTGAGCAGTTCTTC. The rearrangement uses TRBV9 and TRBJ2-1; possibly TRBD2 for D (6 bases). The CDR3 is made up of 14 amino acids. V lost 4 bases, J lost 9 bases, and 17 bases lay in between. The germline gives CDR1 SGDLS, CDR2 YYNGEE.

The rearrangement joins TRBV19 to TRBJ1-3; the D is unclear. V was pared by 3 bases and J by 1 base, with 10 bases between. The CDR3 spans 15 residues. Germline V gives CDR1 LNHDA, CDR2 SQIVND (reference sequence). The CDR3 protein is CASSMWWHSGNTIYF. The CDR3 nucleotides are TGTGCCAGTAGTATGTGGTGGCATTCTGGAAACACCATATATTTT. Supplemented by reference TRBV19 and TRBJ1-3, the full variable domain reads DGGITQSPKYLFRKEGQNVTLSCEQNLNHDAMYWYRQDPGQGLRLIYYSQIVNDFQKGDIAEGYSVSREKKESFPLTVTSAQKNPTAFYLCASSMWWHSGNTIYFGEGSWLTVV.

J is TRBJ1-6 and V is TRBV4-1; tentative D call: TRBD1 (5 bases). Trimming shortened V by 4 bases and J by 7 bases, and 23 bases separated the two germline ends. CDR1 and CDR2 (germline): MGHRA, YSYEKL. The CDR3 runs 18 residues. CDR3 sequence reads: CASSRDNRGGLGNSPLHF. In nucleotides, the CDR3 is TGCGCCAGCAGCCGAGACAACCGTGGGGGGTTGGGGAATTCACCCCTCCACTTT.

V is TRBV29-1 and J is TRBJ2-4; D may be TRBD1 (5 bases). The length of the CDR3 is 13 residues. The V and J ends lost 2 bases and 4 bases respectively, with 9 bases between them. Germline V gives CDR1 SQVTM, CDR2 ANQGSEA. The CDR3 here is CSVERAGKNIQYF. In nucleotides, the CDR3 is TGCAGCGTTGAAAGGGCAGGGAAAAACATTCAGTACTTC.

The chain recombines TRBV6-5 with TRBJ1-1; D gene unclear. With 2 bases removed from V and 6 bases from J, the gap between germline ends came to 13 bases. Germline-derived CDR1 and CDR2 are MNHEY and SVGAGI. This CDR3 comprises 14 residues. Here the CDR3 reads CASSYGLGNAEAFF. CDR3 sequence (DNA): TGTGCCAGCAGTTACGGGTTGGGCAACGCTGAAGCTTTCTTT.

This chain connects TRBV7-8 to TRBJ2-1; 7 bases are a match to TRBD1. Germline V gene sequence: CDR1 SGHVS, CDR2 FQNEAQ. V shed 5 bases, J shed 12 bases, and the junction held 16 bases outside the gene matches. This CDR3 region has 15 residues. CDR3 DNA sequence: TGTGCCAGCAGCGACGCCGGGACAGCGATCTTGGGGCAGTTCTTC. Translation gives CASSDAGTAILGQFF.

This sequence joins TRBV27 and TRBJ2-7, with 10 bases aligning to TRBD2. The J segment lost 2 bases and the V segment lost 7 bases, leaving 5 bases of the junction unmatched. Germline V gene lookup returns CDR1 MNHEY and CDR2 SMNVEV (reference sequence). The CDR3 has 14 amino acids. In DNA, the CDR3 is TGTGCCAGCACCAGTAGCGGGAGGACCTACGAGCAGTACTTC. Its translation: CASTSSGRTYEQYF.

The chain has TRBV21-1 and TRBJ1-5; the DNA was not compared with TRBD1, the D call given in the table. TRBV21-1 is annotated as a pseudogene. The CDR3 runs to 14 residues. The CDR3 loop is CASSSRQGNQPQHF. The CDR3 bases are TGTGCCAGCAGCAGCCGACAGGGGAATCAGCCCCAGCATTTT.

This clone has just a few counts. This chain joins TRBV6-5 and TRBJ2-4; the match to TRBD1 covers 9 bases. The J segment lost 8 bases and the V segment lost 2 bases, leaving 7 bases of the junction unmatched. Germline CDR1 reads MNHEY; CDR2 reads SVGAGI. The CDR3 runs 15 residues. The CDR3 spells CASSYTGTGNDIQYF. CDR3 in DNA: TGTGCCAGCAGTTACACCGGGACAGGGAACGACATTCAGTACTTC.

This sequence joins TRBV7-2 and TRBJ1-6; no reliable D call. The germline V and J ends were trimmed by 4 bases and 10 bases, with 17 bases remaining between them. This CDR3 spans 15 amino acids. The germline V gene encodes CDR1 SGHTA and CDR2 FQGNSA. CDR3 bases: TGTGCCAGCAGCTCCCTCACGGAGCGGGGATCACCCCTCCACTTT. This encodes CASSSLTERGSPLHF.

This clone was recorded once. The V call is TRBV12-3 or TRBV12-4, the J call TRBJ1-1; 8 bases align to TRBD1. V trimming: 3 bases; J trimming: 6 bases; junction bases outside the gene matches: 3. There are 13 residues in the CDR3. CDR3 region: CASSFRDRPEAFF. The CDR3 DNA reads TGTGCCAGCAGTTTCCGGGACAGGCCTGAAGCTTTCTTT.

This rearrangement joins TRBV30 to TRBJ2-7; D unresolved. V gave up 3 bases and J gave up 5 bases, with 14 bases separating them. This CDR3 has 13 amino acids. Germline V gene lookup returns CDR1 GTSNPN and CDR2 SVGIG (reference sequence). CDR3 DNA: TGTGCCTGGAGGGTTTGGCTGTCCCACGAGCAGTACTTC. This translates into CAWRVWLSHEQYF. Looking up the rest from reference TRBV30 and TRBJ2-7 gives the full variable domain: SQTIHQWPATLVQPVGSPLSLECTVEGTSNPNLYWYRQAAGRGLQLLFYSVGIGQISSEVPQNLSASRPQDRQFILSSKKLLLSDSGFYLCAWRVWLSHEQYFGPGTRLTVT.

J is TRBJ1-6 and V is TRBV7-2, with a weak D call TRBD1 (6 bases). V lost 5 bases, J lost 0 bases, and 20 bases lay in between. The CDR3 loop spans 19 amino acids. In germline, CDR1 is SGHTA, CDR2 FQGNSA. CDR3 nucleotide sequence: TGTGCCAGCAGCCCTAGGACAGTCTTTAGGAGCTCCTATAATTCACCCCTCCACTTT. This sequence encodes CASSPRTVFRSSYNSPLHF.

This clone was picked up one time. The CDR3 bases are TGTGCCAGCAGCTACAGCCCGGGACAGGGATACGGGGCCAACGTCCTGACTTTC. Its protein is CASSYSPGQGYGANVLTF. The chain couples TRBV5-6 to TRBJ2-6; TRBD1 matches 9 bases. From germline, CDR1 is SGHDT and CDR2 YYEEEE. This CDR3 has 18 residues. J was trimmed by 4 bases and V by 3 bases; bases with no gene match: 11.

The DNA of the CDR3 is TGTGCCAGCAGCGTCGGGGGGTTCTATGGCTACACCTTC. This encodes CASSVGGFYGYTF. The chain recombines TRBV9 with TRBJ1-2; TRBD1 is a possible D gene (5 bases). Trimming stripped 2 bases from V and 4 bases from J, with 9 bases between. The CDR3 extends over 13 amino acids. From germline, CDR1 is SGDLS and CDR2 YYNGEE.

This CDR3 is CASSLVGQTYEQYF. The CDR3 DNA follows: TGCGCCAGCAGCTTGGTGGGACAAACCTACGAGCAGTACTTC. This sequence joins TRBV5-1 and TRBJ2-7, with a tentative D call TRBD1 (6 bases). Germline assignment: CDR1 SGHRS and CDR2 YFSETQ. The ends were cut back, 0 bases at V and 2 bases at J, with 9 bases in the middle. The CDR3 covers 14 residues.

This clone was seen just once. As DNA, the CDR3 is TGTGCCAGCAGCGAAAATACAGGGGCTATTGGCTACACCTTC. Its protein is CASSENTGAIGYTF. This sequence joins TRBV9 and TRBJ1-2; 7 nucleotides align to TRBD1. The germline V gene has CDR1 SGDLS and CDR2 YYNGEE. V was pared by 3 bases and J by 7 bases, with 9 bases of the junction left unmatched. This CDR3 contains 14 residues. Full variable domain (outside the CDR3, taken from reference TRBV9 and TRBJ1-2): DSGVTQTPKHLITATGQRVTLRCSPRSGDLSVYWYQQSLDQGLQFLIQYYNGEERAKGNILERFSAQQFPDLHSELNLSSLELGDSALYFCASSENTGAIGYTFGSGTRLTVV.

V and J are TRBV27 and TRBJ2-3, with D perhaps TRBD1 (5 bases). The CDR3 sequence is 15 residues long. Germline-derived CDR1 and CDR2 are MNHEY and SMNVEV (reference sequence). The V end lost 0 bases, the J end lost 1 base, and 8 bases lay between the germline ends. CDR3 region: CASSLSQGGTDTQYF. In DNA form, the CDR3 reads TGTGCCAGCAGTTTATCGCAGGGTGGCACAGATACGCAGTATTTT.

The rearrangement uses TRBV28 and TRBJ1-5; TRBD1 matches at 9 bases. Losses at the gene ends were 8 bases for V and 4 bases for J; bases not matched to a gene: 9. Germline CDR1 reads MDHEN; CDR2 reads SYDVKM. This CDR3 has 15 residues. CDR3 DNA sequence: TGTGCCAGCGTTCCACAGGGGGCTTGGAATCAGCCCCAGCATTTT. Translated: CASVPQGAWNQPQHF. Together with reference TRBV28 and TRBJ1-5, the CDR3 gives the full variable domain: DVKVTQSSRYLVKRTGEKVFLECVQDMDHENMFWYRQDPGLGLRLIYFSYDVKMKEKGDIPEGYSVSREKKERFSLILESASTNQTSMYLCASVPQGAWNQPQHFGDGTRLSIL.

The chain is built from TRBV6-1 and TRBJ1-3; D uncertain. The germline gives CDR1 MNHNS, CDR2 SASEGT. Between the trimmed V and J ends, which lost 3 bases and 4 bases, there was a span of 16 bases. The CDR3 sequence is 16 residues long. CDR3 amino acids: CASSEPGNRWGNTIYF. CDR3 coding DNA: TGTGCCAGCAGTGAGCCGGGGAATAGATGGGGAAACACCATATATTTT.